The 23 T cell receptor beta chains in this list originate from one sample, sequenced in a study of identical twins. TCRdb re-called the 5' RACE reads with MiXCR, one entry per CDR3 protein. The profile covers some 1,600,000 distinct CDR3 sequences, with less than 35% appearing a single time and 0.27% taken by the ten largest. Specimen: cord blood. The source of these receptors is a newborn girl in good health.

This clonotype has only a few counts. This sequence joins TRBV12-3 or TRBV12-4 and TRBJ2-1; tentatively, D is TRBD2 (5 bases). The CDR3 contains 14 residues. V gave up 2 bases and J gave up 8 bases, with 13 bases separating them. Here the CDR3 DNA reads TGTGCCAGCAGTTTACCGGCGACCGGGGATGAGCAGTTCTTC. Its protein product is CASSLPATGDEQFF.

CDR3 coding DNA: TGTGCCAGCAGTTCCCGACAGGTGGCTAATGAAAAACTGTTTTTT. Protein product: CASSSRQVANEKLFF. The chain recombines TRBV7-2 with TRBJ1-4; possible D gene TRBD1, 6 bases. The CDR3 covers 15 residues. Germline CDR1 and CDR2: SGHTA and FQGNSA. V was shortened by 6 bases and J by 3 bases, with 14 bases between the two germline ends.

This chain joins TRBV29-1 and TRBJ2-1; 8 bases fit TRBD2. In germline, CDR1 is SQVTM, CDR2 ANQGSEA. The CDR3 consists of 14 residues. V was clipped by 6 bases and J by 3 bases; unmatched bases: 7. The CDR3 is CSVPTGTSYNEQFF. In DNA form, the CDR3 reads TGCAGCGTCCCCACCGGGACTAGCTACAATGAGCAGTTCTTC.

This clonotype came up a few times. The chain carries TRBV6-6 and TRBJ1-1, with D possibly being TRBD1 (6 bases). V lost 7 bases and J 1 base, leaving 19 bases between the germline ends. The CDR3 spans 16 residues. The V gene's germline CDR1 is MNHNY and CDR2 SVGAGI (reference sequence). The CDR3 DNA follows: TGTGCCAGCACCCTAACCGGGACATGGGAGAACACTGAAGCTTTCTTT. Protein: CASTLTGTWENTEAFF.

This clonotype was seen a few times. V and J are TRBV29-1 and TRBJ2-2; D not resolved. CDR1 and CDR2 (germline): SQVTM, ANQGSEA. Trimming pared 4 bases from V and 0 bases from J, leaving 9 bases between. The CDR3 has 14 amino acids. CDR3 sequence reads: CSVAPGSNTGELFF. Here the CDR3 DNA reads TGCAGCGTTGCCCCAGGCTCGAACACCGGGGAGCTGTTTTTT.

There are a few counts of this clonotype. The chain uses TRBV20-1 and TRBJ2-7, with TRBD1 identical over 10 bases. The trim removed 2 bases at V and 6 bases at J, leaving 7 bases unmatched. Per germline, CDR1 DFQATT and CDR2 SNEGSKA (reference sequence). The length of the CDR3 is 14 residues. The CDR3 is CSARPGTGVGEQYF. The CDR3 DNA follows: TGCAGTGCTAGACCCGGGACAGGGGTGGGCGAGCAGTACTTC.

The chain links TRBV19 to TRBJ2-3; D could derive from TRBD1 or TRBD2 (6 bases each). CDR1 LNHDA and CDR2 SQIVND come from the germline V gene (reference sequence). The CDR3 length is 15 residues. V shed 6 bases and J shed 2 bases, with 15 bases lying between them. This chain's CDR3 is CASSRTRGATDTQYF. CDR3 sequence (DNA): TGTGCCAGTAGCCGGACAAGGGGGGCCACAGATACGCAGTATTTT.

The chain uses TRBV24-1 and TRBJ2-1; 11 nucleotides line up with TRBD1. Trimming took 1 base from V and 0 from J; bases not matched to a gene: 7. CDR3 length: 19 residues. Looked up from germline, CDR1 is KGHDR and CDR2 is SFDVKD. The CDR3 DNA is TGTGCCACCAGTGATTTAAGGTCCGGGACAGGGGGCTCCTACAATGAGCAGTTCTTC. Protein sequence: CATSDLRSGTGGSYNEQFF.

This clonotype was counted between two and nine times. V and J are TRBV5-1 and TRBJ1-4; D not certain. There are 14 residues in the CDR3. V lost 3 bases and J lost 4, with 10 bases in between. Germline V gene sequence: CDR1 SGHRS, CDR2 YFSETQ. The CDR3 region has the DNA TGCGCCAGCAGCTCGGACGGACGTAATGAAAAACTGTTTTTT. Its protein is CASSSDGRNEKLFF.

This clonotype turned up a few times. The gene calls are TRBV7-9 and TRBJ1-1; 8 nucleotides align to TRBD1. The germline V gene has CDR1 SEHNR and CDR2 FQNEAQ (reference sequence). The CDR3 sequence is 14 residues long. Trimming removed 5 bases from V and 2 bases from J; junction bases left unmatched: 4. The CDR3 protein is CASSTGQANTEAFF. The CDR3 DNA is TGTGCCAGCAGCACGGGACAGGCCAACACTGAAGCTTTCTTT.

This chain connects TRBV20-1 to TRBJ1-4, with 7 bases that match TRBD1. V trimming: 3 bases; J trimming: 6 bases; junction bases outside the gene matches: 10. The V gene's germline CDR1 is DFQATT and CDR2 SNEGSKA (reference sequence). The CDR3 runs to 15 residues. CDR3 sequence reads: CSARVKNRGDEKLFF. In DNA, the CDR3 is TGCAGTGCTAGGGTCAAAAACAGGGGAGATGAAAAACTGTTTTTT.

The chain's CDR3 is CASSSSGTGRNEQYF. CDR3 DNA: TGTGCCAGCAGTTCCTCCGGGACAGGGAGGAACGAGCAGTACTTC. This chain links TRBV27 with TRBJ2-7; 9 positions match TRBD1. Germline CDR1 reads MNHEY; CDR2 reads SMNVEV (reference sequence). This CDR3 region has 15 residues. The ends lost 4 bases at V and 5 bases at J; junction bases unmatched: 9.

The chain has TRBV20-1 and TRBJ2-6; D is undetermined. V was shortened by 0 bases and J by 0 bases, with 12 bases between the two germline ends. This CDR3 is 17 amino acids long. In germline, CDR1 is DFQATT, CDR2 SNEGSKA (reference sequence). CDR3 loop: CSARDSGQISGANVLTF. The CDR3 DNA sequence: TGCAGTGCTAGAGATAGTGGGCAAATCTCTGGGGCCAACGTCCTGACTTTC.

This clonotype was counted only a few times. This chain joins TRBV7-2 and TRBJ1-2; D might be TRBD1 (5 bases). Germline V gene data show CDR1 as SGHTA and CDR2 as FQGNSA. The V end lost 1 base, the J end lost 8 bases, and 11 bases lay between the germline ends. CDR3 length: 13 amino acids. CDR3 coding DNA: TGTGCCAGCAGCTTAGTAGGGGCTGGGGGCTACACCTTC. This gives the protein CASSLVGAGGYTF. The full variable domain, in which reference TRBV7-2 and TRBJ1-2 provide the parts outside the CDR3, is GAGVSQSPSNKVTEKGKDVELRCDPISGHTALYWYRQSLGQGLEFLIYFQGNSAPDKSGLPSDRFSAERTGGSVSTLTIQRTQQEDSAVYLCASSLVGAGGYTFGSGTRLTVV.

The chain is built from TRBV27 and TRBJ2-5, with 9 bases lining up with TRBD1. TRBJ2-7 explains the end of the DNA better; the J call may be wrong. CDR1 is MNHEY and CDR2 is SMNVEV in the germline V gene (reference sequence). The CDR3 consists of 15 residues. CDR3 amino acids: CASRPLRDRDHEQYF. CDR3 sequence (DNA): TGTGCCAGCAGACCCCTCCGGGACAGGGATCACGAGCAGTACTTC.

Details on this clonotype: Its ends do not fully match the called genes, so a read error is possible. The CDR3 sequence is CSARGPTGGIRETQYF. In nucleotides, the CDR3 is TGCAGTGCAAGAGGCCCGACAGGCGGTATACGGGAGACCCAGTACTTC. This chain joins TRBV20-1 and TRBJ2-5; D might be TRBD1 (6 bases). From germline, CDR1 is DFQATT and CDR2 SNEGSKA (reference sequence). The CDR3 is 16 amino acids.

The chain is built from TRBV28 and TRBJ2-7, with TRBD2 identical over 8 bases. Unmatched junction bases numbered 10, after V lost 6 bases and J lost 3 bases. The CDR3 has 15 residues. Germline V gene lookup returns CDR1 MDHEN and CDR2 SYDVKM. CDR3 in DNA: TGTGCCAGCAGACCTCCGGGACTAGGTATCTACGAGCAGTACTTC. Its translation is CASRPPGLGIYEQYF.

This clonotype was counted between two and nine times. The DNA for the CDR3 is TGCAGTGCTGCCCCCCCCTCGGATACGCAGTATTTT. Its translation: CSAAPPSDTQYF. J is TRBJ2-3 and V is TRBV20-1; D uncertain. CDR1 and CDR2 from the germline V gene are DFQATT and SNEGSKA (reference sequence). The V and J ends lost 5 bases and 6 bases respectively, with 12 bases between them. CDR3 length: 12 amino acids.

The V and J genes are TRBV2 and TRBJ2-2; D may be TRBD1 (6 bases). Trimming removed 9 bases from V and 6 bases from J, with 11 bases in between. CDR3 length: 12 amino acids. Per the germline V gene, CDR1 is SNHLY and CDR2 is FYNNEI. CDR3 protein: CASINRAGELFF. As DNA, the CDR3 is TGTGCCAGTATAAACAGGGCCGGGGAGCTGTTTTTT.

Details on this clonotype: A junction boundary mismatches the germline segment, possibly from a read error. This sequence joins TRBV7-8 and TRBJ1-2; tentatively, D is TRBD1 (6 bases). The CDR3 spans 13 residues. The germline V gene has CDR1 SGHVS and CDR2 FQNEAQ. CDR3 sequence: CASSLAGGYGHTF. The CDR3 DNA is TGTGCCAGCAGCTTAGCGGGGGGCTATGGCCACACCTTC.

The chain recombines TRBV2 with TRBJ1-5; 7 bases align to TRBD1. The trim removed 7 bases at V and 5 bases at J, leaving 11 bases unmatched. The CDR3 is 15 residues long. Germline V CDR1 and CDR2: SNHLY, FYNNEI. This CDR3 is CASNFQGVNDQPQHF. The DNA for the CDR3 is TGTGCCAGCAACTTTCAGGGGGTAAACGATCAGCCCCAGCATTTT.

The chain recombines TRBV4-2 with TRBJ1-6, with D maybe TRBD1 (6 bases). The germline V gene has CDR1 LGHNA and CDR2 YNFKEQ. This CDR3 has 16 residues. Trimming took off 4 bases at V and 9 bases at J, with 19 bases between the two ends. CDR3 sequence (DNA): TGTGCCAGCAGCCGAGACCCACAGGGCCCTTTTTCACCCCTCCACTTT. Protein sequence: CASSRDPQGPFSPLHF.

This clonotype occurred a few times. V is TRBV25-1 and J is TRBJ2-7; D is perhaps TRBD1 or TRBD2 (5 bases each). This CDR3 is 14 amino acids long. CDR1 is MGHDK and CDR2 is SYGVNS in the germline V gene. The V end was cut by 5 bases, the J end by 2 bases, with 13 bases between. DNA for the CDR3: TGTGCCAGCAGTAACCGGGGCATCGCCTACGAGCAGTACTTC. It translates to CASSNRGIAYEQYF.